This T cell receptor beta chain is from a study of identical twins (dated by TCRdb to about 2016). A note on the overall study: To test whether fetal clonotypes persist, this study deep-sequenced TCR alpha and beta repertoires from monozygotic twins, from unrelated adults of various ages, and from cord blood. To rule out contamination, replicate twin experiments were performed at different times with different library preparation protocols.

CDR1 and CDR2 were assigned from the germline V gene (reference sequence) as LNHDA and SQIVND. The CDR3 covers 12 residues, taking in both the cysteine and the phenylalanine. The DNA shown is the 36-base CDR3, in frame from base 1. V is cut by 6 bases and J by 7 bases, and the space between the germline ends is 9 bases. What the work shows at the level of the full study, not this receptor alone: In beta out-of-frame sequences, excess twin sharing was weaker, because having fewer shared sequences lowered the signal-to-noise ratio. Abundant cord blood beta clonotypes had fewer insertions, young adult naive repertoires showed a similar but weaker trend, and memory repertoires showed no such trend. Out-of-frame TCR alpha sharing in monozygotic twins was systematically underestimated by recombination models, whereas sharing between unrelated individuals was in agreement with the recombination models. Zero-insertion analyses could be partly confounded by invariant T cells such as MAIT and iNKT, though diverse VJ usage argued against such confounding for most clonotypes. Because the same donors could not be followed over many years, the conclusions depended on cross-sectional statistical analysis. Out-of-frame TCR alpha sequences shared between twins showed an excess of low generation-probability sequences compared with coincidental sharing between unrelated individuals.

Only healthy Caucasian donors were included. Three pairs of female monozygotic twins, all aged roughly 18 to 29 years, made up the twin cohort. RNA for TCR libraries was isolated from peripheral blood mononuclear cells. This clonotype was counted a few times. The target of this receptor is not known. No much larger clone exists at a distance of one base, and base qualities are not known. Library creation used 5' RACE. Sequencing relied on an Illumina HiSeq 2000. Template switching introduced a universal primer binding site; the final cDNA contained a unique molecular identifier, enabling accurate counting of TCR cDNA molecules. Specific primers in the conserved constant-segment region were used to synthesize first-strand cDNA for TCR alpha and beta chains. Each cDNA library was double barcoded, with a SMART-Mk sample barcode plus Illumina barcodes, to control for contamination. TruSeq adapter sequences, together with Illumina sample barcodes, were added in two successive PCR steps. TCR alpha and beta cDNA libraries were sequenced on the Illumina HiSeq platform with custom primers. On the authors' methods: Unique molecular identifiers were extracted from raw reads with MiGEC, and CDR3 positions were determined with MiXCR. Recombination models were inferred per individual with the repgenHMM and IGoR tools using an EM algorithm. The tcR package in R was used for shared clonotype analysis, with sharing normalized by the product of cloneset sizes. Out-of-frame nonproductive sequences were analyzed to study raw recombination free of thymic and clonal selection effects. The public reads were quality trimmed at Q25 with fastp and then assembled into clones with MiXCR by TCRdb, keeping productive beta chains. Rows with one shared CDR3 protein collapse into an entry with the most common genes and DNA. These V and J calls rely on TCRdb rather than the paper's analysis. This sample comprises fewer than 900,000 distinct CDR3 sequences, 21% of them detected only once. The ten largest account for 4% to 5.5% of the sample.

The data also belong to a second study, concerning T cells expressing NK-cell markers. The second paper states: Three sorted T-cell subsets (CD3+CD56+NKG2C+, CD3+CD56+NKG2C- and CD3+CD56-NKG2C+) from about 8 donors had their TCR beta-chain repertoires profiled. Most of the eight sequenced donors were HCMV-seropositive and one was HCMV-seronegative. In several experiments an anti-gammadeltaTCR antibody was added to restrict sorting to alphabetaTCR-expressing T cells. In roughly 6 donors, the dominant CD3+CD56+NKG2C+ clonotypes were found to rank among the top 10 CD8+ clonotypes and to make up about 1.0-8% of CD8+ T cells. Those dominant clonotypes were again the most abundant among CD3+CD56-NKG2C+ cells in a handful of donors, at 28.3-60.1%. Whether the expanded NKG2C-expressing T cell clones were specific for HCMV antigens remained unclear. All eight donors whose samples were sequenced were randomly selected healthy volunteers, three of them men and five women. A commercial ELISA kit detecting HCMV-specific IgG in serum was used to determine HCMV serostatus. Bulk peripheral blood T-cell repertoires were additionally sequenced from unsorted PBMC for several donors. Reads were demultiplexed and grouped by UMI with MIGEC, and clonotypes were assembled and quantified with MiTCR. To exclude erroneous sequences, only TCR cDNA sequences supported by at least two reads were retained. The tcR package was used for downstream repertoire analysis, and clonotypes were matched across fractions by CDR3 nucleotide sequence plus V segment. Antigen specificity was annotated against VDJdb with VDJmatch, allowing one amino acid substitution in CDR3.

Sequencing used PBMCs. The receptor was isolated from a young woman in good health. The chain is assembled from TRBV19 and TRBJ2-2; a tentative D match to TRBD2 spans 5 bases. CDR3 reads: CASRLVGGELFF. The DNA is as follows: TGTGCCAGTAGACTAGTTGGCGGGGAGCTGTTTTTT.